This record looks at one T cell receptor beta chain sequence and its context. No antigen is known for it. The V gene lost 5 bases and the J gene lost 2 bases, with 13 bases spanning the gap. Per the germline V gene, CDR1 is DFQATT and CDR2 is SNEGSKA (reference sequence). The CDR3 extends over 14 amino acids. It was by quantitative 5'-RACE with molecular barcodes that TCR beta libraries were made. From the 5' RACE reads, TCRdb called clonotypes with MiXCR, one entry per CDR3 protein. In the table there are approximately 540,000 distinct CDR3 sequences, about 13% of which are singletons. This sample stems from a study of CD8 T cells in ankylosing spondylitis. Study-wide points: A motif in TCR beta, a set of about 8 highly homologous variants, appeared characteristic of ankylosing spondylitis blood. Earlier studies detected some motif variants in reactive arthritis synovial fluid and blood.

This receptor was taken from a male donor with ankylosing spondylitis. The sample comprised blood, either unsorted or a sorted T cell fraction (not recorded which). The chain employs TRBV20-1 and TRBJ2-1; a possible D gene is TRBD2 (7 bases). CDR3 in amino acids: CSAQRGGPYNEQFF. The CDR3 DNA reads as TGCAGTGCTCAGAGGGGGGGCCCCTACAATGAGCAGTTCTTC.